This record concerns one T cell receptor (beta chain) sequence. No antigen is known for it. Germline lookup yields CDR1 SQVTM and CDR2 ANQGSEA. This CDR3 has 12 amino acids. V was cut by 3 bases and J by 5 bases, with 10 bases left in between. The data were taken from a study of T cell responses to AZD1222 COVID-19 vaccine. Study-wide context: Second-dose timings of about 4 or about 12 weeks were pooled.

Method: immunoSEQ multiplex PCR; TCRdb's copy keeps in-frame clones and lacks some. Among around 160,000 clones listed, less than 95% were seen once. Whole-study results and caveats: At baseline, just a handful of AZD1222 recipients tested seropositive. Close to half of all spike-specific TCRs reportedly target regions of the variants that are unmutated.

The clonotype originates from an adult in good health. V usage is TRBV29-1 and J usage is TRBJ1-2; D perhaps matches TRBD1 (6 bases). The material sequenced was peripheral blood, taken on day 0 of AZD1222 vaccination. In DNA form, the CDR3 reads TGCAGCGTTGATATAGGGGGTTATGGCTACACCTTC. Translated: CSVDIGGYGYTF.